These 20 T cell receptor beta chains share one sample of origin, sequenced in a study of blood T cell repertoires in COVID-19. The data were produced by immunoSEQ multiplex PCR, yet TCRdb's version contains in-frame clones alone and is incomplete. The sample shows fewer than 250,000 clones, around 80% of them seen only once. The specimen sequenced was PBMCs or T cells enriched from blood (not recorded which). These receptors were collected from a woman in her forties or fifties with acute COVID-19.

The rearrangement links TRBV6-2 or TRBV6-3 to TRBJ2-5, with 7 bases identical to TRBD2. The CDR3 sequence is 15 residues long. V shed 2 bases and J 3 bases; nucleotides not matched to a gene: 6. Germline CDR1 reads MNHEY; CDR2 reads SVGEGT. The chain's CDR3 is CASSYGGVAEETQYF. The CDR3 nucleotides are TGTGCCAGCAGTTACGGGGGGGTGGCGGAAGAGACCCAGTACTTC.

This clone was found a few times. The chain uses TRBV28 and TRBJ2-7, with 8 bases identical to TRBD1. From germline, CDR1 is MDHEN and CDR2 SYDVKM. The V segment lost 4 bases and the J segment 7 bases; nucleotides outside the gene matches: 15. There are 16 residues in the CDR3. The DNA of the CDR3 is TGTGCCAGCAGTTCAGCCGCTCCCTTACAGGGGGAGGAGCAGTACGTC. This encodes CASSSAAPLQGEEQYV.

The gene calls are TRBV7-9 and TRBJ1-2; no clear D gene. The CDR3 consists of 11 residues. With 5 bases removed from V and 3 bases from J, the gap between germline ends came to 4 bases. CDR1 is SEHNR and CDR2 is FQNEAQ in the germline V gene (reference sequence). This CDR3 reads CASSPDYGYTF. In nucleotides, the CDR3 is TGTGCCAGCAGCCCGGACTATGGCTACACCTTC.

The chain uses TRBV28 and TRBJ1-2, with unresolved D. Germline loops: CDR1 MDHEN, CDR2 SYDVKM. Trimming cost V 6 bases and J 7 bases, with 21 bases left between them. This CDR3 comprises 15 residues. CDR3 sequence reads: CASSRRPWHLGGYTF. In nucleotides, the CDR3 is TGTGCCAGCAGCCGGCGGCCGTGGCACCTCGGTGGCTACACCTTC.

The J gene is TRBJ1-6, the V gene TRBV2; 8 bases are shared with TRBD1. Germline V gives CDR1 SNHLY, CDR2 FYNNEI. CDR3 length: 16 residues. V shed 6 bases, J shed 0 bases, and the junction held 4 bases outside the gene matches. The CDR3 nucleotides are TGTGCCAGCAGAGGGACAGGAAGCTCCTATAATTCACCCCTCCACTTT. It specifies CASRGTGSSYNSPLHF.

V is TRBV4-2 and J is TRBJ1-6; the D gene is possibly TRBD1 (5 bases). Germline V gives CDR1 LGHNA, CDR2 YNFKEQ. The CDR3 consists of 13 residues. Trimming left V 0 bases short and J 14 bases short, with 11 bases between. The CDR3 reads CASSQDQEGALHF. CDR3 bases: TGTGCCAGCAGCCAAGATCAGGAAGGGGCCCTCCACTTT.

The chain joins TRBV30 to TRBJ1-4; TRBD1 aligns across 8 bases. The V and J ends lost 0 bases and 8 bases, in that order; junction bases with no gene match: 8. The length of the CDR3 is 15 residues. The germline V gene encodes CDR1 GTSNPN and CDR2 SVGIG (reference sequence). CDR3 residues: CAWSVQRTGSEKLFF. The CDR3 DNA reads as TGTGCCTGGAGTGTACAAAGGACAGGGAGCGAAAAACTGTTTTTT.

The chain employs TRBV11-2 and TRBJ2-5, with D perhaps matching TRBD2 (7 bases). V gave up 3 bases and J gave up 5 bases, with 13 bases separating them. The germline gives CDR1 SGHAT, CDR2 FQNNGV. The CDR3 extends over 14 amino acids. CDR3 region: CASSFEGGRETQYF. CDR3 DNA sequence: TGTGCCAGCAGCTTCGAGGGGGGGCGGGAGACCCAGTACTTC.

The rearrangement joins TRBV5-5 to TRBJ1-2; D call uncertain. Germline CDR1 SGHKS, CDR2 YYEKEE (reference sequence). The CDR3 sequence is 12 residues long. V dropped 0 bases and J dropped 6 bases, with 6 bases sitting between them. CDR3 region: CASSLDRDGYTF. Here the CDR3 DNA reads TGTGCCAGCAGCTTGGATCGCGATGGCTACACCTTC.

There are a few counts of this clone. The rearrangement joins TRBV6-5 to TRBJ2-5; 10 bases map to TRBD1. Trimming removed 2 bases from V and 2 bases from J; junction bases left unmatched: 2. Germline-derived CDR1 and CDR2 are MNHEY and SVGAGI. This CDR3 region has 15 residues. CDR3 sequence (DNA): TGTGCCAGCAGTTACGGGGGACAGGGGCAAGAGACCCAGTACTTC. Protein product: CASSYGGQGQETQYF.

There are a few counts of this clone. V is TRBV5-1 and J is TRBJ2-1; D possibly corresponds to TRBD1 (5 bases). Trimming removed 9 bases at V and 0 bases at J, with 16 bases between. From germline, CDR1 is SGHRS and CDR2 YFSETQ. CDR3 length equals 15 residues. The CDR3 protein is CATSLGTGSYNEQFF. The CDR3, as DNA: TGCGCCACAAGTTTGGGAACAGGCTCCTACAATGAGCAGTTCTTC.

J is TRBJ1-1 and V is TRBV7-9; no definite D call. V was pared by 1 base and J by 7 bases, with 10 bases between. In germline, CDR1 is SEHNR, CDR2 FQNEAQ (reference sequence). The CDR3 has 13 residues. The CDR3 here is CASSLGGGLEAFF. CDR3 DNA: TGTGCCAGCAGCTTAGGGGGAGGACTTGAAGCTTTCTTT.

The V call is TRBV5-1, the J call TRBJ2-5; 15 nucleotides agree with TRBD2. This CDR3 region has 16 residues. In germline, CDR1 is SGHRS, CDR2 YFSETQ. The junction had 2 bases not matched to a gene; V was cut back by 3 bases and J by 2 bases. The CDR3 reads CASSSGTSGGQETQYF. The DNA of the CDR3 is TGCGCCAGCAGCTCCGGGACTAGCGGGGGGCAAGAGACCCAGTACTTC.

The chain has TRBV5-1 and TRBJ2-1; 7 bases line up with TRBD2. The ends lost 0 bases at V and 2 bases at J; junction bases unmatched: 2. There are 15 residues in the CDR3. In germline, CDR1 is SGHRS, CDR2 YFSETQ. The CDR3 loop reads CASSLGLAPYNEQFF. For the CDR3, the DNA is TGCGCCAGCAGCTTGGGACTAGCCCCCTACAATGAGCAGTTCTTC.

This clone was counted a few times. This rearrangement joins TRBV10-2 to TRBJ2-1, with 7 bases lining up with TRBD1. There are 14 residues in the CDR3. Germline V gene sequence: CDR1 WSHSY, CDR2 SAAADI. V dropped 3 bases and J dropped 15; count of bases not matched to a gene: 14. CDR3 sequence reads: CASSERGTVLRVFF. CDR3 coding DNA: TGCGCCAGCAGTGAAAGGGGGACAGTCCTGAGAGTGTTCTTC.

This chain uses TRBV6-6 with TRBJ1-5, with 11 bases matching TRBD1. The CDR3 has 16 amino acids. CDR1 and CDR2 (germline): MNHNY, SVGAGI (reference sequence). J was trimmed by 1 base and V by 6 bases; bases with no gene match: 5. In nucleotides, the CDR3 is TGTGCCAGCAGGGGACAGGGGGACGCAAGCAATCAGCCCCAGCATTTT. Translating it yields CASRGQGDASNQPQHF.

This chain uses TRBV6-5 with TRBJ1-1; D not resolved. Trimming removed 5 bases from V and 6 bases from J, with 16 bases in between. The germline gives CDR1 MNHEY, CDR2 SVGAGI. The CDR3 contains 14 residues. The DNA for the CDR3 is TGTGCCAGCAGTCCCCGGACTCTTGGCGCTGAAGCTTTCTTT. This gives the protein CASSPRTLGAEAFF.

The chain combines TRBV5-1 with TRBJ1-5; D possibly corresponds to TRBD1 (6 bases). Trimming took 9 bases from V and 2 from J, leaving 12 bases between them. From germline, CDR1 is SGHRS and CDR2 YFSETQ. The CDR3 has 13 residues. The CDR3 coding sequence is TGCGCCATTCTACAGGGTGGCAATCAGCCCCAGCATTTT. Protein product: CAILQGGNQPQHF.

The rearrangement uses TRBV6-1 and TRBJ2-2; possibly TRBD1 for D (5 bases). Per the germline V gene, CDR1 is MNHNS and CDR2 is SASEGT. CDR3 length: 16 amino acids. Trimming removed 0 bases at V and 5 bases at J, with 13 bases between. The CDR3 coding sequence is TGTGCCAGCAGTGAAGCGCGCCCCCAGGGAACCGGGGAGCTGTTTTTT. Translated, it gives CASSEARPQGTGELFF.

The rearrangement uses TRBV9 and TRBJ1-1, with 10 bases fitting TRBD1. CDR3 length: 17 amino acids. Germline V gene data show CDR1 as SGDLS and CDR2 as YYNGEE. After removal of 5 bases from V and 4 bases from J, the junction contained 14 bases not matched to a gene. CDR3 DNA: TGTGCCAGCAGTCCGGGACAGGGGACGTCAGTGGCCACTGAAGCTTTCTTT. Its translation: CASSPGQGTSVATEAFF.